This passage covers 7 T cell receptor beta chains from one sample sequenced in a study of T cell repertoires in cytomegalovirus infection. TCRdb re-analysed the reads in MiXCR, keeping a single row per CDR3 protein. The sample lists some 300,000 distinct CDR3 sequences, roughly an eighth occurring once. Sequenced material: PBMCs. All receptors derive from a human donor in good health (CMV status not recorded). Some clones in this sample may be carry-over from other donors' samples.

This clonotype showed up many times. V is TRBV7-6 and J is TRBJ2-4; 9 bases align to TRBD1. This CDR3 region has 15 residues. With 5 bases clipped from V and 3 bases from J, the junction kept 5 bases outside the gene matches. Looked up from germline, CDR1 is SGHVS and CDR2 is FNYEAQ. The CDR3 region has the DNA TGTGCCAGCAGCCCCCAGGGACAGGGCAAAAACATTCAGTACTTC. It yields the protein CASSPQGQGKNIQYF. Based on the CDR3 plus reference TRBV7-6 and TRBJ2-4, the full variable domain is GAGVSQSPRYKVTKRGQDVALRCDPISGHVSLYWYRQALGQGPEFLTYFNYEAQQDKSGLPNDRFSAERPEGSISTLTIQRTEQRDSAMYRCASSPQGQGKNIQYFGAGTRLSVL.

CDR3 nucleotide sequence: TGTGCCAGCAGCCCGCAGGGAGGGTTGGAAAAACTGTTTTTT. Translation: CASSPQGGLEKLFF. The chain uses TRBV12-3 or TRBV12-4 and TRBJ1-4; weak D call: TRBD1 (5 bases). Trimming removed 6 bases at V and 8 bases at J, with 16 bases between. CDR3 size: 14 residues.

The chain uses TRBV4-1 and TRBJ1-2; D gene ambiguous. Trimming removed 1 base at V and 2 bases at J, with 11 bases between. The CDR3 runs to 15 residues. CDR1 and CDR2 (germline): MGHRA, YSYEKL. The CDR3 nucleotides are TGCGCCAGCAGCCAAGGATCCAGTCTGAACTATGGCTACACCTTC. Protein sequence: CASSQGSSLNYGYTF.

This rearrangement joins TRBV28 to TRBJ1-2; a possible D gene is TRBD1 (6 bases). The CDR3 covers 15 residues. V was cut by 5 bases and J by 1 base, with 14 bases left in between. In germline, CDR1 is MDHEN, CDR2 SYDVKM. The CDR3 DNA is TGTGCCAGCAGTCGGGGGGGGGCCGGTAACTATGGCTACACCTTC. This sequence encodes CASSRGGAGNYGYTF.

This clonotype has at least ten counts. The V gene is TRBV7-2, the J gene TRBJ2-7; D is undetermined. Germline CDR1 reads SGHTA; CDR2 reads FQGNSA. This CDR3 comprises 14 residues. Trimming removed 4 bases at V and 6 bases at J, with 16 bases between. CDR3 loop: CASSSSTLGREQYF. The DNA for the CDR3 is TGTGCCAGCAGCTCCTCTACCCTCGGGCGCGAGCAGTACTTC.

This clonotype was seen many times. The chain has TRBV7-2 and TRBJ2-1; TRBD2 agrees at 10 bases. The CDR3 extends over 15 amino acids. The V segment lost 1 base and the J segment 3 bases; nucleotides outside the gene matches: 0. Germline CDR1 reads SGHTA; CDR2 reads FQGNSA. The CDR3 sequence is CASSLGLAGYNEQFF. As DNA, the CDR3 is TGTGCCAGCAGCTTAGGACTAGCGGGCTACAATGAGCAGTTCTTC.

In its sample, this clonotype was seen a few times. V usage is TRBV11-2 and J usage is TRBJ2-7; TRBD2 matches 9 bases. V lost 5 bases, J lost 1 base, and 6 bases stayed unmatched. The CDR3 sequence is 15 residues long. Germline V CDR1 and CDR2: SGHAT, FQNNGV. CDR3 in amino acids: CASSIGLAGSYEQYF. DNA of the CDR3: TGTGCCAGCAGCATTGGGCTAGCGGGATCCTACGAGCAGTACTTC.